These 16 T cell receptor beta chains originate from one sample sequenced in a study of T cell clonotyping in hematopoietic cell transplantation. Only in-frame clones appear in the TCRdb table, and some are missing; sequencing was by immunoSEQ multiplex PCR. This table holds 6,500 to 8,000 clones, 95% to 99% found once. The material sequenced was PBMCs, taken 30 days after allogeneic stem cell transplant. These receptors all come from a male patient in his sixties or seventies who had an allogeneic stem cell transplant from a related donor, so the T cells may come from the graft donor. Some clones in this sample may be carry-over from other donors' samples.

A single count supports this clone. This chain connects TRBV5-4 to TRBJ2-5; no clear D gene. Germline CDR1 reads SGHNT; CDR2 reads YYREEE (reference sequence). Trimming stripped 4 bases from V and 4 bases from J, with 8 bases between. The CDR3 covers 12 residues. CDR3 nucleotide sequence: TGTGCCAGCAGCCGCCCCTCAGAGACCCAGTACTTC. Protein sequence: CASSRPSETQYF. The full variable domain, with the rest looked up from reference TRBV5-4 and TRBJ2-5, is ETGVTQSPTHLIKTRGQQVTLRCSSQSGHNTVSWYQQALGQGPQFIFQYYREEENGRGNFPPRFSGLQFPNYSSELNVNALELDDSALYLCASSRPSETQYFGPGTRLLVL.

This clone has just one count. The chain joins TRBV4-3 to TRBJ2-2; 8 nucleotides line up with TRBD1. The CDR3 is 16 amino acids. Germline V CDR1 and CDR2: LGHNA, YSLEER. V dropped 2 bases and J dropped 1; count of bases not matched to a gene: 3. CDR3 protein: CASSQRGQGNTGELFF. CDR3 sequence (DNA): TGCGCCAGCAGCCAACGAGGACAGGGGAACACCGGGGAGCTGTTTTTT.

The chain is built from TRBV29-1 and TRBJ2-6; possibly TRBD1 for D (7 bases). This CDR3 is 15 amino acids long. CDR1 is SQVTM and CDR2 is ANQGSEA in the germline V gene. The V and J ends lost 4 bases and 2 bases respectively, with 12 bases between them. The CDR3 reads CSVGTGGTGANVLTF. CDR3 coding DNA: TGCAGCGTTGGGACAGGAGGGACTGGGGCCAACGTCCTGACTTTC.

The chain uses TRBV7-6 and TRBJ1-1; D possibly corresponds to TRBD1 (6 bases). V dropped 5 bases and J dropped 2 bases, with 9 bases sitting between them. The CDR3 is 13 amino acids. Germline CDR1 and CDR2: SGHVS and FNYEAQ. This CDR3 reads CASSQGQNTEAFF. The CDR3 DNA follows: TGTGCCAGCAGCCAGGGACAAAACACTGAAGCTTTCTTT.

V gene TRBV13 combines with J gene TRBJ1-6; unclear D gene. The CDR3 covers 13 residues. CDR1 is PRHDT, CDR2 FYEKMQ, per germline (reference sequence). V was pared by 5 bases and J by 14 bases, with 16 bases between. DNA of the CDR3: TGTGCCAGCAGCCCAGGAAGGGCCAAGACCCTCCACTTT. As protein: CASSPGRAKTLHF.

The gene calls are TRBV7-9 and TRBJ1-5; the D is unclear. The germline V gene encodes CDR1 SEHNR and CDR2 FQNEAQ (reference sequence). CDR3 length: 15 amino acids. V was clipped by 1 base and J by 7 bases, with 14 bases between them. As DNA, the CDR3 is TGTGCCAGCAGCTTAGATGGGAAGGGCTTCCAGCCCCAGCATTTT. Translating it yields CASSLDGKGFQPQHF.

The CDR3 bases are TGTGCCAGCAGTGACCCGGGGGGGAGCTCAAACTATGGCTACACCTTC. It translates to CASSDPGGSSNYGYTF. The chain has TRBV25-1 and TRBJ1-2; TRBD1 might be the D (5 bases). V was trimmed by 3 bases and J by 2 bases, leaving 16 bases between them. This CDR3 region has 16 residues. Germline V gives CDR1 MGHDK, CDR2 SYGVNS.

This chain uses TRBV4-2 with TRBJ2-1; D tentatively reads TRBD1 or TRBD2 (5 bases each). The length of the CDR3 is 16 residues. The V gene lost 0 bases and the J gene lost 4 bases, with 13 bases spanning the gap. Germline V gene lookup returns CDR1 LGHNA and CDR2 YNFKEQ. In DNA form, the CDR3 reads TGTGCCAGCAGCCAAGAAAGGGACCTCCTTTACAATGAGCAGTTCTTC. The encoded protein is CASSQERDLLYNEQFF.

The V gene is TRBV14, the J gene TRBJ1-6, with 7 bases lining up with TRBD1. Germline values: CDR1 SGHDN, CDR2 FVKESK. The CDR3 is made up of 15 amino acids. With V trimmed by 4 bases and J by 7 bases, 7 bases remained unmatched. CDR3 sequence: CASSPATGSNSPLHF. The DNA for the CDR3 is TGTGCCAGCAGCCCTGCGACAGGGTCGAATTCACCCCTCCACTTT.

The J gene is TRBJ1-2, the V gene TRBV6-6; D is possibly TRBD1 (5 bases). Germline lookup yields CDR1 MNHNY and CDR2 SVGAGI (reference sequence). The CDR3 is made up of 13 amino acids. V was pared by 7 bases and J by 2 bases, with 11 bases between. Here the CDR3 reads CASTAGGNYGYTF. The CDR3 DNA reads TGTGCCAGCACGGCCGGGGGGAACTATGGCTACACCTTC.

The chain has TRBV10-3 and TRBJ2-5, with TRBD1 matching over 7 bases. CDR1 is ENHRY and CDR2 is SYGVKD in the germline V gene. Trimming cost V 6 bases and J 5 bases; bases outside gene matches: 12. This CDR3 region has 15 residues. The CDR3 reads CAISALGQALETQYF. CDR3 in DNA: TGTGCCATCAGCGCCCTAGGACAGGCGCTGGAGACCCAGTACTTC.

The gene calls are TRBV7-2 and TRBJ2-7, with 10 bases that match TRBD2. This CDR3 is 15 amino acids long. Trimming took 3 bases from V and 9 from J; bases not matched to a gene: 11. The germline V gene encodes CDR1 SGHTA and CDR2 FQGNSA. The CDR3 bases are TGTGCCAGCAGCTTTTCTAGCGGGGGTAATTTTGGGCAGTACTTC. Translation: CASSFSSGGNFGQYF.

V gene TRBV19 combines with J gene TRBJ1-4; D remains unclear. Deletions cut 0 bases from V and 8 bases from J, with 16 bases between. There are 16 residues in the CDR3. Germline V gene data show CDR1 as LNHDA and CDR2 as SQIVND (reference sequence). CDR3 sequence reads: CASSIDLRATAEKLFF. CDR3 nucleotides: TGTGCCAGTAGTATAGATCTCCGGGCTACGGCAGAAAAACTGTTTTTT. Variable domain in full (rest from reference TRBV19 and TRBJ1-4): DGGITQSPKYLFRKEGQNVTLSCEQNLNHDAMYWYRQDPGQGLRLIYYSQIVNDFQKGDIAEGYSVSREKKESFPLTVTSAQKNPTAFYLCASSIDLRATAEKLFFGSGTQLSVL.

As DNA, the CDR3 is TGTGCCAGCAGTTACTCGATCGAGATTGAAGCTTTCTTT. It yields the protein CASSYSIEIEAFF. V is TRBV6-5 and J is TRBJ1-1; D not resolved. Deletions cut 0 bases from V and 7 bases from J, with 9 bases between. The CDR3 covers 13 residues. Germline values: CDR1 MNHEY, CDR2 SVGAGI.

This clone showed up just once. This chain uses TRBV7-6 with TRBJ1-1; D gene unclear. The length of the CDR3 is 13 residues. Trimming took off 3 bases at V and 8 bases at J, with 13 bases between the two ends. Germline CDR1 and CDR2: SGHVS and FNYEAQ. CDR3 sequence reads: CASSFSGELEAFF. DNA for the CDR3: TGTGCCAGCAGCTTTTCAGGAGAACTGGAAGCTTTCTTT.

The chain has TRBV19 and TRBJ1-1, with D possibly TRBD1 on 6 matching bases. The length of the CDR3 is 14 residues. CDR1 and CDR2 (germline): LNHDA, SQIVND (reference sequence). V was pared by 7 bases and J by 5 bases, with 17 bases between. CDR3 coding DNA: TGTGCCAGTACTCCGGGGGGGGGCAGAACTGAAGCTTTCTTT. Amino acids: CASTPGGGRTEAFF.